A selection of T cell receptor beta chains follows, all from one sample in a study of control samples from healthy donors and cancer patients. Using immunoSEQ multiplex PCR, the repertoire was profiled, and TCRdb retains in-frame clones only, with some absent. The sample lists roughly 150,000 clones, under 90% seen once, with 4% to 5.5% in the top ten. The specimen was blood. The receptors here all came from a man aged 25 to 40 in good health. Both conserved end residues are part of each CDR3. Fields, in order: J gene, V gene, D gene, clone size, CDR3 DNA, CDR3 protein. D genes are given only for firm matches. A row's size may be missing; if present it is once, few, many or a size class.

>TRBJ2-3|TRBV5-4|TRBD2|NA
TGTGCCAGCAGCGGGGGAGGGACTAGCGGGATGAGTACAGATACGCAGTATTTT
CASSGGGTSGMSTDTQYF
>TRBJ2-7|TRBV5-4|TRBD2|NA
TGTGCCAGCAGCGCCCTTGGCGGGAGGAGGGAGCAGTACTTC
CASSALGGRREQYF
>TRBJ1-5|TRBV24-1|NA|NA
TGTGCCACCAGTTCCGGACAGAAAAGGAATCAGCCCCAGCATTTT
CATSSGQKRNQPQHF
>TRBJ2-2|TRBV19|NA|NA
TGTGCCAGTAGTATGCGGCAGGGGACGAACACCGGGGAGCTGTTTTTT
CASSMRQGTNTGELFF
>TRBJ1-2|TRBV3-1/TRBV3-2|NA|NA
TGTGCCAGCAGTCACTTCCGGGCTAACTATGGCTACACCTTC
CASSHFRANYGYTF
>TRBJ2-1|TRBV24-1|TRBD2|NA
TGTGCCACCAGTGTGGGCGGGAGGGGTAATGAGCAGTTCTTC
CATSVGGRGNEQFF
>TRBJ1-3|TRBV9|NA|NA
TGTGCCAGCAGCCGCGGTTTCTCTGGAAACACCATATATTTT
CASSRGFSGNTIYF
>TRBJ2-7|TRBV18|TRBD1|NA
TGTGCCAGCTCACTAGGACAGGGCTACTACGAGCAGTACTTC
CASSLGQGYYEQYF
>TRBJ2-5|TRBV5-4|TRBD2|NA
TGTGCCAGCAGCTTGGGGGGCGGACTAGCGGGAGAGGCCCAGTACTTC
CASSLGGGLAGEAQYF
>TRBJ2-7|TRBV4-3|TRBD2|NA
TGCGCCAGCAGCCAAGATGGGAGAGAATGGGCTAGCGGGAGGGCCCACGAGCAGTACTTC
CASSQDGREWASGRAHEQYF
>TRBJ2-7|TRBV6-5|NA|NA
TGTGCCAGCAGTTACGGGGCAGGAATCGCCTACGAGCAGTACTTC
CASSYGAGIAYEQYF
>TRBJ1-6|TRBV5-5|TRBD1|NA
TGTGCCAGCAGCTTGCAGGGGGCGCTTGAAAAGGCACCCCTCCACTTT
CASSLQGALEKAPLHF
>TRBJ1-1|TRBV11-3|NA|NA
TGTGCCAGCAGCCCGGACTTCGGCACTGAAGCTTTCTTT
CASSPDFGTEAFF
>TRBJ2-7|TRBV10-2|TRBD1|NA
TGCGCCAGCACCCCGGGAGACAGGGGGCGCTCCTACGAGCAGTACTTC
CASTPGDRGRSYEQYF
>TRBJ1-5|TRBV2|NA|NA
TGTGCCAGCCAAAAGGCGAGGGCCAATCAGCCCCAGCATTTT
CASQKARANQPQHF
>TRBJ1-2|TRBV5-1|NA|NA
TGCGCCAGCAGCTTGGCGAATACAGGGATCGCACTCTATGGCTACACCTTC
CASSLANTGIALYGYTF
>TRBJ1-5|TRBV6-5|NA|NA
TGTGCCAGCAGCTCTCGACAGAGCAATCAGCCCCAGCATTTT
CASSSRQSNQPQHF
>TRBJ1-2|TRBV11-3|NA|NA
TGTGCCAGCAGCTTAGGGTCGGTAAAACTCGGCTACACCTTC
CASSLGSVKLGYTF
>TRBJ2-1|TRBV4-3|NA|NA
TGCGCCAGCAGCCAAGGGTCAAGTTGGTCTCGGGAATCCTACAATGAGCAGTTCTTC
CASSQGSSWSRESYNEQFF
>TRBJ2-1|TRBV7-9|NA|NA
TGTGCCAGCAGCTTAGAGGAAGGGTATCCCCTGCGGCAGTTCTTC
CASSLEEGYPLRQFF
>TRBJ2-5|TRBV7-9|NA|NA
TGTGCCAGCAGCCCGACAGCGTACCAAGAGACCCAGTACTTC
CASSPTAYQETQYF
>TRBJ1-1|TRBV6-5|NA|NA
TGTGCCAGCAGTTACTACAGGGCTAGGAACACTGAAGCTTTCTTT
CASSYYRARNTEAFF
>TRBJ1-2|TRBV6-2/TRBV6-3|NA|NA
TGTGCCAGCAGTTACGGGTCAGGGCCCTATGGCTACACCTTC
CASSYGSGPYGYTF
>TRBJ2-3|TRBV12-3/TRBV12-4|NA|NA
TGTGCCAGCAGTTTTCGGGGGCCCGATACGCAGTATTTT
CASSFRGPDTQYF
>TRBJ2-5|TRBV14|NA|NA
TGTGCCAGCAGCCGTCCCCCTCAAGAGACCCAGTACTTC
CASSRPPQETQYF
>TRBJ2-5|TRBV5-1|TRBD1|NA
TGCGCCAGCAGCTTGCTGACAGGGGGAAGCGAGACCCAGTACTTC
CASSLLTGGSETQYF
>TRBJ1-5|TRBV7-9|TRBD1|NA
TGTGCCAGCGGACTTGGGACAGTTAATCAGCCCCAGCATTTT
CASGLGTVNQPQHF
>TRBJ2-7|TRBV27|NA|NA
TGTGCCAGCAGATCCCGGGGCGGCCGCTCCTACGAGCAGTACTTC
CASRSRGGRSYEQYF
>TRBJ1-2|TRBV19|NA|NA
TGTGCCAGTAGTTTTTCCAAATATGGCTACACCTTC
CASSFSKYGYTF
>TRBJ1-1|TRBV6-6|NA|many
TGTGCCAGCATTCGCACGACAGTTGGTGGGCAGAACACTGAAGCTTTCTTT
CASIRTTVGGQNTEAFF
>TRBJ2-2|TRBV2|NA|few
TGTGCCAGCAGTGATCGGGGCCGAAACACCGGGGAGCTGTTTTTT
CASSDRGRNTGELFF
>TRBJ2-5|TRBV11-1|NA|few
TGTGCCAGCAGCTTCCCACAAGAGACCCAGTACTTC
CASSFPQETQYF
>TRBJ2-5|TRBV15|TRBD1|NA
TGTGCCACCAGCAGAGGCGGACAGGGCAACCAAGAGACCCAGTACTTC
CATSRGGQGNQETQYF
>TRBJ1-5|TRBV7-2|NA|NA
TGTGCCAGCAGCTCACAAGACGGAGGACCCCAGCATTTT
CASSSQDGGPQHF
>TRBJ1-2|TRBV28|NA|NA
TGTGCCAGCAGTTTAGGACAGAGCAACTATGGCTACACCTTC
CASSLGQSNYGYTF
>TRBJ2-3|TRBV4-3|TRBD1|NA
TGCGCCAGCAGCCAAGGGGTGGGACAGGGGTTTCGAGATACGCAGTATTTT
CASSQGVGQGFRDTQYF
>TRBJ2-2|TRBV7-3|TRBD2|NA
TGTGCCAGCAGCCCCCGATCCGGGACTAGCCCCGGGGAGCTGTTTTTT
CASSPRSGTSPGELFF
>TRBJ2-2|TRBV30|TRBD2|NA
TGTGCCTGGAGACCGCGGGAGAGACCGAACACCGGGGAGCTGTTTTTT
CAWRPRERPNTGELFF
>TRBJ2-7|TRBV5-6|TRBD1|NA
TGTGCCAGCAGCTTTTGGGCCACCGGGACAGCATCCCACGAGCAGTACTTC
CASSFWATGTASHEQYF
>TRBJ1-3|TRBV2|NA|NA
TGTGCCAGCAGTGATGCGGGGACTGGAAACACCATATATTTT
CASSDAGTGNTIYF
>TRBJ2-3|TRBV7-2|NA|NA
TGTGCCAGCAGCTTAGGCCGCTCTAAGAATACGCAGTATTTT
CASSLGRSKNTQYF
>TRBJ2-1|TRBV19|TRBD2|NA
TGTGCCAGTAGTATCTCTAGCGGGGGGTTCAATGAGCAGTTCTTC
CASSISSGGFNEQFF
>TRBJ2-3|TRBV9|TRBD2|NA
TGTGCCAGCGGGAGGGAAGATACGCAGTATTTT
CASGREDTQYF
>TRBJ1-1|TRBV6-2/TRBV6-3|NA|NA
TGTGCCAGCAGTTTCGGGGGTTCGAACACTGAAGCTTTCTTT
CASSFGGSNTEAFF
>TRBJ2-7|TRBV11-1|TRBD1|NA
TGTGCCAGCAGCTTAGAGAGGACAGGATCCTACGAGCAGTACTTC
CASSLERTGSYEQYF